The T cell receptor beta chain described here comes from a study of cytomegalovirus exposure and HLA in healthy donors. Trimming pared 6 bases from V and 3 bases from J, leaving 17 bases between. Germline V gene sequence: CDR1 GTSNPN, CDR2 SVGIG (reference sequence). The CDR3 loop spans 14 amino acids. 13 Jbeta primers and 60 Vbeta primers were used for the PCR. Method: immunoSEQ multiplex PCR; TCRdb's copy keeps in-frame clones and lacks some. In the table there are about 160,000 clones, around 83% of which are singletons. Concerning this clone itself: Its antigen is not identified.

There were likely unrecorded immune exposures, though donors were nominally healthy when sampled. General study findings and limits: In a later analysis, common viral pathogens appeared linked to several of the most significant clusters. Prior analysis indicated that the majority of TCR beta V segments exhibited productivity approximately 87% or approximately 30% of the time. The authors later found TCR association rates varying by HLA locus, with DRB1 most and HLA-C fewest.

The source is a girl aged 2 to 9 in good health and CMV-seropositive. Sequencing was carried out using PBMCs. The rearrangement uses TRBV30 and TRBJ1-2; D is ambiguous. The CDR3 DNA follows: TGTGCCTGCCGGACTTGGCGCCCCCACTATGGCTACACCTTC. Its protein product is CACRTWRPHYGYTF. The full variable domain, with the rest looked up from reference TRBV30 and TRBJ1-2, is SQTIHQWPATLVQPVGSPLSLECTVEGTSNPNLYWYRQAAGRGLQLLFYSVGIGQISSEVPQNLSASRPQDRQFILSSKKLLLSDSGFYLCACRTWRPHYGYTFGSGTRLTVV.